The next 21 T cell receptor beta chains were all read from a single sample in a study of neurological immune-mediated disorders (dated by TCRdb to about 2019). Receptor amplification or capture employed 5' RACE. The sequencer listed for this sample is Illumina HiSeq 2500. TCRdb trimmed the raw reads at Q25, called clones with MiXCR and kept productive beta chains. Rows matching on CDR3 protein sequence are summarized as one entry with the most common DNA and genes. For this sample the table gives around 29,000 distinct CDR3 sequences, of which about 12% were detected only once. The top ten constitute about 5.6% of the sample. Sequencing input: PBMCs. These receptors were taken from a woman in her fifties or sixties in good health.

This clonotype was seen repeatedly, ten times or more. V and J are TRBV4-3 and TRBJ2-7; 9 bases agree with TRBD1. Germline V gives CDR1 LGHNA, CDR2 YSLEER. The trim removed 1 base at V and 2 bases at J, leaving 12 bases unmatched. This CDR3 region has 18 residues. The chain's CDR3 is CASSQGSSGTGPPYEQYF. Written as DNA, the CDR3 is TGCGCCAGCAGCCAAGGTAGCTCCGGGACAGGGCCCCCCTACGAGCAGTACTTC.

This clonotype was observed a handful of times. The chain employs TRBV7-3 and TRBJ1-1; the D gene is possibly TRBD1 (5 bases). The CDR3 covers 14 residues. Germline V gives CDR1 SGHTA, CDR2 FQGTGA. V dropped 2 bases and J dropped 5 bases, with 12 bases sitting between them. In nucleotides, the CDR3 is TGTGCCAGCAGCTTATCGGGGGGTGGGACTGAAGCTTTCTTT. Translating gives CASSLSGGGTEAFF. The full variable domain, completed using reference TRBV7-3 and TRBJ1-1, is GAGVSQTPSNKVTEKGKYVELRCDPISGHTALYWYRQSLGQGPEFLIYFQGTGAADDSGLPNDRFFAVRPEGSVSTLKIQRTERGDSAVYLCASSLSGGGTEAFFGQGTRLTVV.

This clonotype was detected many times. The CDR3 nucleotides read TGCGCCAGCAGCTTGGATGTTCCGGGGTCAAACACTGAAGCTTTCTTT. Translation: CASSLDVPGSNTEAFF. The chain is built from TRBV5-1 and TRBJ1-1, with unresolved D. V was cut by 0 bases and J by 2 bases, with 14 bases left in between. This CDR3 spans 16 amino acids. The germline gives CDR1 SGHRS, CDR2 YFSETQ.

This clonotype occurred many times. The CDR3 here is CASSRQGGDEQFF. The CDR3 DNA reads TGTGCCAGCAGTCGACAGGGTGGGGATGAGCAGTTCTTC. This chain connects TRBV7-9 to TRBJ2-1; TRBD1 matches at 7 bases. The CDR3 loop spans 13 amino acids. CDR1 is SEHNR and CDR2 is FQNEAQ in the germline V gene (reference sequence). V shed 6 bases, J shed 8 bases, and the junction held 7 bases outside the gene matches.

Only a few counts were recorded for this clonotype. V and J are TRBV6-5 and TRBJ2-1; D is uncertain. The CDR3 runs 12 residues. Trimming pared 5 bases from V and 8 bases from J, leaving 10 bases between. Germline CDR1 reads MNHEY; CDR2 reads SVGAGI. The chain's CDR3 is CASSRQNHEQFF. CDR3 nucleotides: TGTGCCAGCAGTAGGCAGAACCATGAGCAGTTCTTC.

This clonotype was found many times. This chain connects TRBV7-9 to TRBJ2-4; D tentatively fits TRBD1 or TRBD2 (5 bases each). Trimming took off 1 base at V and 1 base at J, with 8 bases between the two ends. This CDR3 contains 15 residues. The germline CDR1 and CDR2 sequences are SEHNR and FQNEAQ (reference sequence). CDR3 region: CASSLGDVAKNIQYF. The CDR3, as DNA: TGTGCCAGCAGCTTAGGGGACGTGGCCAAAAACATTCAGTACTTC. The full variable domain, its missing parts supplied by reference TRBV7-9 and TRBJ2-4, is DTGVSQNPRHKITKRGQNVTFRCDPISEHNRLYWYRQTLGQGPEFLTYFQNEAQLEKSRLLSDRFSAERPKGSFSTLEIQRTEQGDSAMYLCASSLGDVAKNIQYFGAGTRLSVL.

This clonotype has ten or more counts. This rearrangement joins TRBV27 to TRBJ2-7; the D gene is possibly TRBD1 (6 bases). V lost 0 bases and J lost 5, with 17 bases in between. CDR3 length: 16 residues. Looked up from germline, CDR1 is MNHEY and CDR2 is SMNVEV (reference sequence). As DNA, the CDR3 is TGTGCCAGCAGTTTATCGCAGGGACACTCTATCAACGAGCAGTACTTC. Translation gives CASSLSQGHSINEQYF.

Many counts were recorded for this clonotype. This chain links TRBV7-9 with TRBJ2-1, with 9 bases identical to TRBD1. The CDR3 runs to 21 residues. With 8 bases clipped from V and 4 bases from J, the junction kept 27 bases outside the gene matches. Germline CDR1 and CDR2: SEHNR and FQNEAQ (reference sequence). CDR3 in amino acids: CASGSLRPDRGSPEHYNEQFF. CDR3 DNA sequence: TGTGCCAGCGGTTCCCTCCGGCCGGACAGGGGCTCCCCTGAACATTACAATGAGCAGTTCTTC.

This clonotype was picked up many times. The V gene is TRBV7-7, the J gene TRBJ1-3; 8 nucleotides line up with TRBD1. The trim removed 5 bases at V and 2 bases at J, leaving 5 bases unmatched. Looked up from germline, CDR1 is SSHAT and CDR2 is FNYEAQ (reference sequence). The CDR3 is 15 amino acids. The CDR3 protein is CASSPTQGAGNTIYF. For the CDR3, the DNA is TGTGCCAGCAGCCCGACACAGGGGGCTGGAAACACCATATATTTT.

This clonotype has a count of ten or more. The chain combines TRBV7-8 with TRBJ2-7; no definite D call. Germline lookup yields CDR1 SGHVS and CDR2 FQNEAQ. This CDR3 spans 15 amino acids. Trimming removed 6 bases at V and 0 bases at J, with 15 bases between. CDR3 nucleotides: TGTGCCAGCAGATCCGGGCCACCTTCCTCCTACGAGCAGTACTTC. Translating it yields CASRSGPPSSYEQYF.

The V and J genes are TRBV5-5 and TRBJ2-1; D not certain. The CDR3 consists of 13 residues. The germline V gene has CDR1 SGHKS and CDR2 YYEKEE (reference sequence). Trimming left V 2 bases short and J 10 bases short, with 13 bases between. CDR3 in DNA: TGTGCCAGCAGCTTTACCGCCGGATCCGAGCAGTTCTTC. Protein product: CASSFTAGSEQFF.

The sample holds many counts of this clonotype. In DNA form, the CDR3 reads TGTGCCAGCAGCTTAGGGGAGGGTTCACCCCTCCACTTT. Protein product: CASSLGEGSPLHF. The chain couples TRBV7-6 to TRBJ1-6, with D hard to call. This CDR3 has 13 residues. Germline CDR1 and CDR2: SGHVS and FNYEAQ. The V end lost 1 base, the J end lost 9 bases, and 7 bases lay between the germline ends.

There are many counts of this clonotype. The CDR3 DNA sequence: TGTGCCAGCAGCTTATATGGCAGGGGCTCCTACAATGAGCAGTTCTTC. Its protein product is CASSLYGRGSYNEQFF. V is TRBV7-8 and J is TRBJ2-1; D may be TRBD1 (6 bases). The V gene's germline CDR1 is SGHVS and CDR2 FQNEAQ. The CDR3 is 16 amino acids. V was trimmed by 2 bases and J by 0 bases, leaving 11 bases between them.

The chain links TRBV9 to TRBJ2-1; TRBD2 matches at 11 bases. CDR1 SGDLS and CDR2 YYNGEE come from the germline V gene. CDR3 length: 15 residues. CDR3 bases: TGTGCTATCAGCCCGGGACTAGCGGTTATTTCTGAGCAGTTCTTC. This codes for CAISPGLAVISEQFF.

This clonotype was observed a single time. This rearrangement joins TRBV2 to TRBJ2-3; D possibly corresponds to TRBD2 (6 bases). CDR1 is SNHLY, CDR2 FYNNEI, per germline. CDR3 length: 13 amino acids. The CDR3 loop reads CVNSWRGTDTQYF. For the CDR3, the DNA is TGTGTCAACAGTTGGAGGGGCACAGATACGCAGTATTTT.

This clonotype came up many times. CDR3 DNA: TGCAGTGCTCAAGGGGGGACTAGAGGCAGCACAGATACGCAGTATTTT. Translation: CSAQGGTRGSTDTQYF. V usage is TRBV20-1 and J usage is TRBJ2-3; 8 positions match TRBD2. CDR3 length: 16 amino acids. Germline assignment: CDR1 DFQATT and CDR2 SNEGSKA (reference sequence). V was pared by 5 bases and J by 0 bases, with 10 bases of the junction left unmatched.

Many counts were recorded for this clonotype. The J gene is TRBJ1-1, the V gene TRBV10-3; 12 bases map to TRBD1. The CDR3 has 17 residues. Losses at the gene ends were 4 bases for V and 7 bases for J; bases not matched to a gene: 13. Germline-derived CDR1 and CDR2 are ENHRY and SYGVKD. CDR3 nucleotides: TGTGCCATCAGTGGAACATTCGGGGACAGGGGGCAGGGTGAAGCTTTCTTT. Amino acid sequence: CAISGTFGDRGQGEAFF.

This clonotype was picked up a small number of times. An end of the junction does not agree with germline; a read error may underlie this. The V gene is TRBV7-2, the J gene TRBJ1-5; D not resolved. Germline CDR1 and CDR2: SGHTA and FQGNSA. CDR3 length: 12 residues. CDR3 nucleotides: TGTGCCAGCAGCCCCAGTGATCAGCCCCATCATTTT. Protein sequence: CASSPSDQPHHF.

This clonotype was detected many times. The chain is built from TRBV20-1 and TRBJ2-5, with 7 bases identical to TRBD1. Looked up from germline, CDR1 is DFQATT and CDR2 is SNEGSKA (reference sequence). The CDR3 spans 15 residues. The V gene end was trimmed by 0 bases and the J gene end by 5 bases; junction bases not matched to a gene: 9. CDR3: CSARDWRQGPETQYF. CDR3 bases: TGCAGTGCTAGAGATTGGCGACAGGGCCCGGAGACCCAGTACTTC.

The chain recombines TRBV12-3 or TRBV12-4 with TRBJ2-5; 14 bases are a match to TRBD2. The CDR3 consists of 18 residues. Trimming removed 5 bases from V and 4 bases from J; junction bases left unmatched: 12. CDR3 bases: TGTGCCAGCAGTCCCGGGACTAGCGGGGGAGGGGTGAGAGAGACCCAGTACTTC. Protein sequence: CASSPGTSGGGVRETQYF.

The sample holds many counts of this clonotype. The V call is TRBV4-2, the J call TRBJ1-4; 7 bases map to TRBD1. The germline V gene encodes CDR1 LGHNA and CDR2 YNFKEQ. V shed 1 base and J 2 bases; nucleotides not matched to a gene: 1. The CDR3 is 15 residues long. This chain's CDR3 is CASSQVQGTNEKLFF. The CDR3 nucleotides read TGTGCCAGCAGCCAAGTACAGGGGACTAATGAAAAACTGTTTTTT.